Below are 27 T cell receptor beta chains sequenced from a single sample in a study of T cell responses to AZD1222 COVID-19 vaccine. Generated by immunoSEQ multiplex PCR, the TCRdb table keeps only in-frame clones and is missing some. The profile shows around 100,000 clones, around 87% of them singletons. Sequenced here: peripheral blood, sampled on day 0 of MenACWY control vaccination. Receptors originate from an adult in good health.

CDR3 DNA sequence: TGCGCCAGCAGATTCCAGGGTTTTATGGACACTGAAGCTTTCTTT. Its protein product is CASRFQGFMDTEAFF. The rearrangement uses TRBV5-1 and TRBJ1-1; weak D call: TRBD1 (5 bases). V lost 5 bases and J lost 3, with 17 bases in between. The CDR3 has 15 amino acids. CDR1 SGHRS and CDR2 YFSETQ come from the germline V gene.

This clone showed up just once. The chain has TRBV6-2 or TRBV6-3 and TRBJ2-5; D may be TRBD2 (6 bases). Germline CDR1 is MNHEY and CDR2 is SVGEGT. The CDR3 has 17 amino acids. V lost 2 bases, J lost 5 bases, and 21 bases lay in between. In nucleotides, the CDR3 is TGTGCCAGCAGTTACGGCGCGGGAATCATCCCCTATGAGACCCAGTACTTC. Encoded protein: CASSYGAGIIPYETQYF.

This clone was seen a single time. The chain links TRBV4-1 to TRBJ2-7; tentatively, D is TRBD2 (6 bases). This CDR3 is built from 15 residues. The V gene lost 5 bases and the J gene lost 2 bases, with 16 bases spanning the gap. Germline V gene sequence: CDR1 MGHRA, CDR2 YSYEKL. CDR3 in DNA: TGCGCCAGCAGCTCCTCCCCCGGGGGAACCTACGAGCAGTACTTC. Protein: CASSSSPGGTYEQYF.

The chain couples TRBV29-1 to TRBJ1-2; TRBD1 is a possible D gene (5 bases). With 7 bases removed from V and 8 bases from J, the gap between germline ends came to 14 bases. CDR3 size: 11 residues. Germline CDR1 and CDR2: SQVTM and ANQGSEA. CDR3 sequence reads: CSALGGEGYTF. Here the CDR3 DNA reads TGCAGCGCTCTTGGGGGTGAGGGCTACACCTTC.

The J gene is TRBJ1-1, the V gene TRBV7-2; tentative D call: TRBD1 (6 bases). CDR3 length: 14 residues. Germline CDR1 is SGHTA and CDR2 is FQGNSA. Between the trimmed V and J ends, which lost 3 bases and 0 bases, there was a span of 8 bases. The CDR3 coding sequence is TGTGCCAGCAGCTTTCCAGGGGTGAACACTGAAGCTTTCTTT. It specifies CASSFPGVNTEAFF. The entire variable domain, with the rest obtained from reference TRBV7-2 and TRBJ1-1, is as follows: GAGVSQSPSNKVTEKGKDVELRCDPISGHTALYWYRQSLGQGLEFLIYFQGNSAPDKSGLPSDRFSAERTGGSVSTLTIQRTQQEDSAVYLCASSFPGVNTEAFFGQGTRLTVV.

In DNA form, the CDR3 reads TGCGCCAGCAGCTTGCAAGTTTGGGAAGATAGCACAGATACGCAGTATTTT. Its translation: CASSLQVWEDSTDTQYF. This chain links TRBV5-1 with TRBJ2-3; no reliable D call. The CDR3 loop spans 17 amino acids. The ends were cut back, 1 base at V and 0 bases at J, with 15 bases in the middle. CDR1 is SGHRS and CDR2 is YFSETQ in the germline V gene. Based on the CDR3 plus reference TRBV5-1 and TRBJ2-3, the full variable domain is KAGVTQTPRYLIKTRGQQVTLSCSPISGHRSVSWYQQTPGQGLQFLFEYFSETQRNKGNFPGRFSGRQFSNSRSEMNVSTLELGDSALYLCASSLQVWEDSTDTQYFGPGTRLTVL.

The chain recombines TRBV5-8 with TRBJ2-3; possible D gene TRBD2, 6 bases. The V end lost 4 bases, the J end lost 4 bases, and 13 bases lay between the germline ends. Per the germline V gene, CDR1 is SGHTS and CDR2 is YDEGEE. The CDR3 has 14 amino acids. CDR3 nucleotide sequence: TGTGCCAGCAGCCCGGGACTTCGGGCAGATACGCAGTATTTT. It codes for CASSPGLRADTQYF.

The V call is TRBV11-2, the J call TRBJ2-7; TRBD1 is a possible D gene (5 bases). The germline gives CDR1 SGHAT, CDR2 FQNNGV. V gave up 5 bases and J gave up 3 bases, with 17 bases separating them. There are 15 residues in the CDR3. The chain's CDR3 is CASSNLGQRNYEQYF. CDR3 bases: TGTGCCAGCAGCAACCTGGGGCAGCGAAACTACGAGCAGTACTTC.

This chain links TRBV28 with TRBJ1-2, with 10 bases lining up with TRBD1. There are 16 residues in the CDR3. CDR1 and CDR2 from the germline V gene are MDHEN and SYDVKM. After removal of 2 bases from V and 2 bases from J, the junction contained 5 bases not matched to a gene. The CDR3, as DNA: TGTGCCAGCAGTTTAGAGACAGGGGGCCTCAACTATGGCTACACCTTC. Its protein is CASSLETGGLNYGYTF.

The V and J genes are TRBV7-9 and TRBJ1-2; D is undetermined. CDR3 length equals 12 residues. V lost 5 bases and J 13 bases, leaving 17 bases between the germline ends. The germline V gene encodes CDR1 SEHNR and CDR2 FQNEAQ (reference sequence). In DNA, the CDR3 is TGTGCCAGCAGCCGCATAGGAGTATGGAGCACCTTC. It codes for CASSRIGVWSTF.

The V and J genes are TRBV2 and TRBJ2-7, with TRBD1 matching 9 bases. V lost 6 bases to trimming and J lost 2 bases; unmatched junction nucleotides: 5. The CDR3 runs 14 residues. CDR1 SNHLY and CDR2 FYNNEI come from the germline V gene. CDR3 sequence reads: CASRQGAQTYEQYF. In DNA, the CDR3 is TGTGCCAGCAGACAGGGGGCTCAAACCTACGAGCAGTACTTC.

This chain joins TRBV6-6 and TRBJ2-5, with 8 bases aligning to TRBD1. The germline CDR1 and CDR2 sequences are MNHNY and SVGAGI (reference sequence). The CDR3 runs to 13 residues. J gave up 9 bases and V 4 bases, and 7 bases lay outside the gene matches. CDR3 bases: TGTGCCAGCAGTTTCCCGGACAGGGCGGCCCAGTACTTC. Its translation: CASSFPDRAAQYF.

The genes are TRBV30 and TRBJ1-6; possibly TRBD1 for D (6 bases). The CDR3 loop spans 15 amino acids. CDR1 is GTSNPN, CDR2 SVGIG, per germline (reference sequence). V was clipped by 3 bases and J by 3 bases, with 12 bases between them. CDR3: CAWSPGAIYNSPLHF. CDR3 nucleotides: TGTGCCTGGAGCCCAGGGGCGATCTATAATTCACCCCTCCACTTT.

The rearrangement joins TRBV4-2 to TRBJ2-5; the match to TRBD2 covers 11 bases. This CDR3 is 16 amino acids long. With V trimmed by 1 base and J by 4 bases, 5 bases remained unmatched. CDR1 is LGHNA and CDR2 is YNFKEQ in the germline V gene. The CDR3 sequence is CASSQVTSGGGETQYF. CDR3 nucleotides: TGTGCCAGCAGCCAAGTTACTAGCGGGGGAGGAGAGACCCAGTACTTC.

J is TRBJ1-5 and V is TRBV28, with 8 positions matching TRBD1. CDR1 and CDR2 from the germline V gene are MDHEN and SYDVKM. The J segment lost 11 bases and the V segment lost 4 bases, leaving 4 bases of the junction unmatched. The CDR3 extends over 12 amino acids. As DNA, the CDR3 is TGTGCCAGCAGTTCCGGACAGGGAACCCAGCATTTT. As protein: CASSSGQGTQHF. Together with reference TRBV28 and TRBJ1-5, the CDR3 gives the full variable domain: DVKVTQSSRYLVKRTGEKVFLECVQDMDHENMFWYRQDPGLGLRLIYFSYDVKMKEKGDIPEGYSVSREKKERFSLILESASTNQTSMYLCASSSGQGTQHFGDGTRLSIL.

The chain links TRBV5-4 to TRBJ2-3; D remains unclear. V gave up 4 bases and J gave up 5 bases, with 8 bases separating them. The CDR3 runs 12 residues. Per the germline V gene, CDR1 is SGHNT and CDR2 is YYREEE (reference sequence). The CDR3 here is CASSPIKDTQYF. For the CDR3, the DNA is TGTGCCAGCAGCCCCATCAAAGATACGCAGTATTTT.

The rearrangement joins TRBV6-5 to TRBJ2-3; D is unresolved. Per germline, CDR1 MNHEY and CDR2 SVGAGI. This CDR3 has 14 residues. Trimming left V 4 bases short and J 4 bases short, with 12 bases between. This CDR3 reads CASSWRVGSDTQYF. Here the CDR3 DNA reads TGTGCCAGCAGTTGGCGCGTAGGGTCAGATACGCAGTATTTT.

This clone appeared a single time. V gene TRBV28 combines with J gene TRBJ1-1; D remains ambiguous. Trimming left V 5 bases short and J 7 bases short, with 17 bases between. CDR1 and CDR2 from the germline V gene are MDHEN and SYDVKM. The CDR3 sequence is 14 residues long. Here the CDR3 DNA reads TGTGCCAGCAGTCCCCCCGGACGCCGATTTGAAGCTTTCTTT. This gives the protein CASSPPGRRFEAFF.

This chain connects TRBV2 to TRBJ1-1, with 7 bases aligning to TRBD1. Germline-derived CDR1 and CDR2 are SNHLY and FYNNEI. The V gene end was trimmed by 8 bases and the J gene end by 5 bases; junction bases not matched to a gene: 8. This CDR3 contains 13 residues. CDR3: CASEGAKETEAFF. The CDR3 DNA is TGTGCCAGCGAGGGGGCGAAGGAGACTGAAGCTTTCTTT.

V gene TRBV25-1 combines with J gene TRBJ1-4; perhaps TRBD1 as D (6 bases). CDR1 MGHDK and CDR2 SYGVNS come from the germline V gene. Trimming removed 3 bases from V and 4 bases from J, with 15 bases in between. The CDR3 is 16 amino acids. In DNA form, the CDR3 reads TGTGCCAGCAGTGACACTCCGACAGGCGGTAATGAAAAACTGTTTTTT. Translating it yields CASSDTPTGGNEKLFF.

The gene calls are TRBV25-1 and TRBJ1-1; D is possibly TRBD1 (6 bases). Trimming stripped 8 bases from V and 4 bases from J, with 14 bases between. The CDR3 spans 13 residues. Germline CDR1 is MGHDK and CDR2 is SYGVNS. CDR3 loop: CASLRSRGTEAFF. As DNA, the CDR3 is TGTGCCAGCCTTCGAAGCAGGGGCACTGAAGCTTTCTTT.

The V and J genes are TRBV7-2 and TRBJ1-1; 8 bases fit TRBD1. V shed 4 bases and J 6 bases; nucleotides not matched to a gene: 7. Germline CDR1 is SGHTA and CDR2 is FQGNSA. The CDR3 extends over 14 amino acids. CDR3 loop: CASSSGQGTPEAFF. The CDR3 bases are TGTGCCAGCAGCTCCGGACAGGGAACCCCTGAAGCTTTCTTT.

The V gene is TRBV28, the J gene TRBJ2-5; TRBD1 matches at 9 bases. The V segment lost 4 bases and the J segment 7 bases; nucleotides outside the gene matches: 7. The germline V gene encodes CDR1 MDHEN and CDR2 SYDVKM. The CDR3 runs 14 residues. This CDR3 is CASSWGGQGPTQYF. In nucleotides, the CDR3 is TGTGCCAGCAGTTGGGGGGGACAGGGCCCGACCCAGTACTTC.

The gene calls are TRBV10-2 and TRBJ2-3, with 10 bases identical to TRBD2. The CDR3 has 15 amino acids. Germline CDR1 and CDR2: WSHSY and SAAADI. V lost 7 bases and J lost 1; bases outside the gene matches: 5. For the CDR3, the DNA is TGCGCCAGCATCTCCGGGACTAGCGGCACAGATACGCAGTATTTT. Translating it yields CASISGTSGTDTQYF.

The chain employs TRBV29-1 and TRBJ2-3, with 9 nucleotides matching TRBD2. Germline CDR1 is SQVTM and CDR2 is ANQGSEA. The length of the CDR3 is 14 residues. V shed 5 bases and J 1 base; nucleotides not matched to a gene: 4. The CDR3 loop is CSVLAGQGTDTQYF. The CDR3, as DNA: TGCAGCGTTCTAGCGGGACAAGGCACAGATACGCAGTATTTT.

This clone was found a few times. The genes are TRBV5-6 and TRBJ1-2; D remains ambiguous. There are 12 residues in the CDR3. V was clipped by 4 bases and J by 0 bases, with 4 bases between them. Germline V gene data show CDR1 as SGHDT and CDR2 as YYEEEE. The CDR3 protein is CASSQTNYGYTF. CDR3 DNA sequence: TGTGCCAGCAGCCAGACTAACTATGGCTACACCTTC.

This clone was observed a handful of times. The chain combines TRBV3-1 (or the pseudogene TRBV3-2) with TRBJ1-5; D is uncertain. The V end lost 0 bases, the J end lost 7 bases, and 7 bases lay between the germline ends. The CDR3 length is 13 residues. Germline V CDR1 and CDR2: LGHDT, YNNKEL (reference sequence). The DNA for the CDR3 is TGTGCCAGCAGCCAAGATCCGAGGCAGCCCCAGCATTTT. Translated: CASSQDPRQPQHF.